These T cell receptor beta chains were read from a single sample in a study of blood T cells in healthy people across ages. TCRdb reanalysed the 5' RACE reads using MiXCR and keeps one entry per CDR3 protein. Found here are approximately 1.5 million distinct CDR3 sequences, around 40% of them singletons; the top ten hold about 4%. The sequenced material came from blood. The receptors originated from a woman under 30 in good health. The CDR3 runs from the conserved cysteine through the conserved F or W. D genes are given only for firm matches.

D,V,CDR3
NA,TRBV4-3,CASSQGTGNEQFF
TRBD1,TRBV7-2,CASSSRDRRYEQYF
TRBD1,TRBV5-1,CATGRQGDSYEQYF
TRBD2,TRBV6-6,CASSYSSTSGIDEQFF
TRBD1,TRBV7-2,CASSHGTGISNQPQHF
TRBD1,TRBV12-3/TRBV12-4,CASSPSDRGKAEAFF
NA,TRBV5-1,CASSPGNRDRPQHF
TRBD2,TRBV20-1,CSAPPSGRSYQETRYF
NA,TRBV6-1,CASSSRGTGATEAFF
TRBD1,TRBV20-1,CSARQGGNQPQHF
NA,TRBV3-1,CASSQNNRETQYF
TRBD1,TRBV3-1,CASSRGQGMGYTF
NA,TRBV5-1,CASSYTGLTEAFF
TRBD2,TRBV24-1,CATSRTGTSGKADTQYF
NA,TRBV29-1,CSGSQGKGVTEAFF
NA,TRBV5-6,CASSFSTESSYNEQFF
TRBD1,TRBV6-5,CASSYEGRGTDTQYF